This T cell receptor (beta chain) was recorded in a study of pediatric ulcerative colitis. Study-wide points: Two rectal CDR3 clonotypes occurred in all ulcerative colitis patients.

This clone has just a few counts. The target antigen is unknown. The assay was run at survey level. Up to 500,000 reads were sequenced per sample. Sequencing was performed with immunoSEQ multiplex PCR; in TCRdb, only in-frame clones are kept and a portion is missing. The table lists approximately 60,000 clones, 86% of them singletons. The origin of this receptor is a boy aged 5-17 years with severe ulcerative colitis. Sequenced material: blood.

In DNA form, the CDR3 reads TGTGCCATCAGTGAGCCAGAAGAAAAAGGATATGGCTACACCTTC. It encodes CAISEPEEKGYGYTF. The rearrangement links TRBV10-3 to TRBJ1-2; D is ambiguous. The CDR3 has 15 amino acids. Trimming left V 2 bases short and J 5 bases short, with 15 bases between. Per the germline V gene, CDR1 is ENHRY and CDR2 is SYGVKD.